This TCR beta chain derives from a study of cytomegalovirus exposure and HLA in healthy donors. V was cut by 0 bases and J by 5 bases, with 17 bases left in between. The germline gives CDR1 SQVTM, CDR2 ANQGSEA. The CDR3 loop spans 16 amino acids. On this clone: Its antigen is currently unknown.

General observations from the study: Among TCR beta chains, those listed as cytomegalovirus-associated numbered some 160. Using a false discovery rate of 0.05, a later analysis showed that approximately 17,000 TCR beta sequences were associated with HLA alleles.

Donors were nominally healthy when sampled, though unrecorded immune exposures were likely. PCR employed 60 Vbeta and 13 Jbeta primers. Original handling: Later, an analysis found around 77 million unique TCR beta chains, and approximately 10 million of these were shared. Here immunoSEQ multiplex PCR was the method, and the copy in TCRdb shows in-frame clones only, minus some. The V and J calls and clone size are taken from that table; D and trimming were inferred from the DNA. The top ten hold 1.5% to 2% of the sample, which has about 250,000 clones, nearly 95% seen once. Sequencing was carried out using PBMCs. This clonotype was obtained from a girl aged 2 to 10 in good health and CMV-seronegative. The chain links TRBV29-1 to TRBJ2-1, with D tentatively TRBD2 (5 bases). The CDR3 DNA reads TGCAGCGTTGAAGATTGGTACCGACTACGGGACAATGAGCAGTTCTTC. Its protein is CSVEDWYRLRDNEQFF.